Listed below are T cell receptor beta chains from one sample, sequenced in a study of blood T cell repertoires in COVID-19. Measured with immunoSEQ multiplex PCR; TCRdb has only the in-frame clones, and not every one. The table has tens of thousands of clones, 90% seen once. Sequencing was done on a sample of peripheral blood. These receptors were collected from a man aged 55 to 70 with acute or convalescent COVID-19. Each CDR3 is given with its conserved first and last residue. D genes are given only for firm matches. Rows may omit the clone size; those that give it use once, few, many or a size class.

V	J	D	size	CDR3	DNA
TRBV29-1	TRBJ1-5	-	-	CSVGDNNQPQHF	TGCAGCGTTGGGGACAACAATCAGCCCCAGCATTTT
TRBV27	TRBJ2-7	-	-	CASSSPYEQYF	TGTGCCAGCAGTTCTCCTTACGAGCAGTACTTC
TRBV18	TRBJ1-1	TRBD1	-	CASSPPGQGNTEAFF	TGTGCCAGCTCACCACCGGGACAGGGGAACACTGAAGCTTTCTTT
TRBV11-1	TRBJ2-7	-	-	CASSFTRVTYEQYF	TGTGCCAGCAGCTTTACCAGGGTAACCTACGAGCAGTACTTC
TRBV21-1	TRBJ1-1	-	-	CASVPGQGHTEAFF	TGTGCCAGCGTCCCGGGACAGGGGCACACTGAAGCTTTCTTT
TRBV9	TRBJ1-3	TRBD1	-	CASSARDRGNTIYF	TGTGCCAGCAGCGCCCGGGACAGGGGGAACACCATATATTTT
TRBV20-1	TRBJ1-1	-	-	CSASYGRPGRQLEAFF	TGCAGTGCTAGTTATGGGAGACCCGGGAGGCAGTTAGAAGCTTTCTTT
TRBV19	TRBJ2-7	-	-	CASSKRVGYEQYF	TGTGCCAGTAGTAAGAGGGTCGGCTACGAGCAGTACTTC
TRBV7-9	TRBJ2-6	TRBD2	-	CASSLGALAGPSGANVLTF	TGTGCCAGCAGCCTAGGGGCACTAGCGGGGCCCTCTGGGGCCAACGTCCTGACTTTC
TRBV7-8	TRBJ1-4	-	few	CASSPLMGRGNEKLFF	TGTGCCAGCAGCCCCTTGATGGGAAGGGGTAATGAAAAACTGTTTTTT
TRBV11-2	TRBJ2-5	-	-	CASSLDGGETQYF	TGTGCCAGCAGCTTAGACGGGGGAGAGACCCAGTACTTC
TRBV11-2	TRBJ2-7	TRBD2	-	CASSQRGSGGGPYEQYF	TGTGCCAGCAGCCAGCGAGGTAGCGGGGGGGGCCCCTACGAGCAGTACTTC
TRBV11-3	TRBJ2-3	TRBD2	-	CASSLGVAGGRTDTQYF	TGTGCCAGCAGCTTAGGGGTAGCGGGGGGGCGGACAGATACGCAGTATTTT
TRBV2	TRBJ2-3	TRBD2	-	CASSDRTSGDMDTQYF	TGTGCCAGCAGTGATCGGACTAGCGGGGACATGGATACGCAGTATTTT
TRBV7-9	TRBJ1-2	-	-	CASSRHRDYNYGYTF	TGTGCCAGCAGCCGGCACAGGGACTATAACTATGGCTACACCTTC
TRBV10-3	TRBJ2-3	TRBD1	-	CAISDPGQASTDTQYF	TGTGCCATCAGTGACCCGGGACAGGCTTCCACAGATACGCAGTATTTT
TRBV7-3	TRBJ2-1	TRBD2	-	CASSATSGGASYNEQFF	TGTGCCAGCAGCGCGACTAGCGGGGGGGCCTCCTACAATGAGCAGTTCTTC
TRBV10-3	TRBJ1-1	TRBD1	-	CAIRDRVSDTEAFF	TGTGCCATCAGGGACAGGGTTAGCGACACTGAAGCTTTCTTT
TRBV14	TRBJ2-2	-	-	CASSTGGAVGTGELFF	TGTGCCAGCAGCACCGGCGGGGCCGTGGGCACCGGGGAGCTGTTTTTT
TRBV10-3	TRBJ1-1	TRBD1	once	CAIRPGQPNTEAFF	TGTGCCATCAGGCCGGGACAGCCCAACACTGAAGCTTTCTTT
TRBV5-5	TRBJ2-2	-	-	CASQNTGELFF	TGTGCCAGCCAAAACACCGGGGAGCTGTTTTTT
TRBV2	TRBJ1-2	-	-	CASSQGPTPGYTF	TGTGCCAGCAGTCAGGGCCCTACCCCGGGCTACACCTTC
TRBV5-1	TRBJ2-2	-	-	CASRLPGNPSTGELFF	TGCGCCAGCAGGCTCCCGGGGAACCCGAGCACCGGGGAGCTGTTTTTT
TRBV23-1	TRBJ2-5	-	-	CATSPGWTKETQYF	TGCGCCACCTCCCCGGGATGGACGAAAGAGACCCAGTACTTC
TRBV28	TRBJ2-1	-	-	CASSIQGPPYNEQFF	TGTGCCAGCAGTATTCAGGGGCCCCCCTACAATGAGCAGTTCTTC
TRBV19	TRBJ1-2	-	-	CASKSAEVRNYGYTF	TGTGCCAGTAAATCTGCCGAGGTGCGGAACTATGGCTACACCTTC
TRBV6-6	TRBJ2-3	-	-	CASSPPGGPTDTQYF	TGTGCCAGCAGTCCCCCCGGGGGGCCCACAGATACGCAGTATTTT
TRBV7-2	TRBJ2-3	TRBD1	-	CASRGTGGLTDTQYF	TGTGCCAGCAGAGGTACAGGGGGCCTCACAGATACGCAGTATTTT
TRBV7-9	TRBJ1-2	-	-	CASSLRAGNYGYTF	TGTGCCAGCAGCTTAAGGGCGGGGAACTATGGCTACACCTTC
TRBV5-1	TRBJ2-2	-	-	CASSPLSGPTNTGELFF	TGCGCCAGCAGCCCCCTTTCGGGTCCGACGAACACCGGGGAGCTGTTTTTT
TRBV21-1	TRBJ2-2	-	-	CASSKGERWTGGRTGELFF	TGTGCCAGCAGCAAAGGAGAACGATGGACAGGGGGCAGGACCGGGGAGCTGTTTTTT
TRBV27	TRBJ1-2	-	-	CASSLIPRGGGYTF	TGTGCCAGCAGTTTAATACCCCGGGGAGGAGGCTACACCTTC
TRBV6-5	TRBJ1-2	TRBD1	-	CASRRIRDSYGYTF	TGTGCCAGCAGGCGGATCCGGGACAGCTATGGCTACACCTTC
TRBV5-1	TRBJ1-5	-	-	CASSLDGVNQPQHF	TGCGCCAGCAGCTTGGACGGGGTCAATCAGCCCCAGCATTTT
TRBV5-6	TRBJ1-4	-	-	CASSITGFEVTNEKLFF	TGTGCCAGCAGCATAACAGGGTTTGAGGTGACTAATGAAAAACTGTTTTTT
TRBV10-3	TRBJ1-3	-	-	CAISDRGSGNTIYF	TGTGCCATCAGTGACAGGGGTTCTGGAAACACCATATATTTT
TRBV5-1	TRBJ2-7	-	-	CASSLQGGEQYF	TGCGCCAGCAGCTTGCAGGGCGGAGAGCAGTACTTC
TRBV18	TRBJ1-5	-	-	CASSSGLDQPQHF	TGTGCCAGCTCCTCAGGGTTGGATCAGCCCCAGCATTTT
TRBV9	TRBJ2-7	TRBD1	once	CASSDRGDSSYEQYF	TGTGCCAGCAGCGACAGGGGGGACAGCTCCTACGAGCAGTACTTC
TRBV4-1	TRBJ1-1	-	-	CASSPPGVNTEAFF	TGCGCCAGCAGCCCCCCAGGGGTGAACACTGAAGCTTTCTTT
TRBV2	TRBJ2-2	-	-	CASKGSAGTGELFF	TGTGCCAGCAAAGGATCGGCGGGAACCGGGGAGCTGTTTTTT
TRBV3-1/TRBV3-2	TRBJ2-7	TRBD1	once	CASSPDLGQGNYEQYF	TGTGCCAGCAGCCCAGATCTTGGACAGGGGAACTACGAGCAGTACTTC
TRBV19	TRBJ2-5	-	-	CASSTLFGQLQETQYF	TGTGCCAGTAGTACGTTGTTTGGACAGCTACAAGAGACCCAGTACTTC
TRBV6-4	TRBJ2-7	TRBD1	-	CASSDSITAGTATYEQYF	TGTGCCAGCAGTGACTCGATCACCGCCGGGACAGCTACCTACGAGCAGTACTTC
TRBV27	TRBJ2-7	-	-	CASSSGGEQYF	TGTGCCAGCAGTTCCGGAGGCGAGCAGTACTTC
TRBV5-6	TRBJ2-2	-	-	CASSLDRNTGELFF	TGTGCCAGCAGCTTGGACAGAAACACCGGGGAGCTGTTTTTT
TRBV5-6	TRBJ2-7	TRBD2	-	CASSLRTSGSSYEQYF	TGTGCCAGCAGCCTGAGGACTAGCGGGAGCTCCTACGAGCAGTACTTC
TRBV9	TRBJ1-2	TRBD1	few	CASSGGQGAKYGYTF	TGTGCCAGCAGCGGAGGACAGGGGGCGAAATATGGCTACACCTTC